This entry is about one T cell receptor (beta chain). This clonotype was seen a handful of times. Its antigen is still unknown. No much larger clonotype is one base removed from it; base qualities were not supplied. Sequencer: Illumina HiSeq 1500. TCRdb's own reprocessing of the public reads used fastp at Q25 and MiXCR and kept productive beta chains. Rows merge per CDR3 protein into single entries with the most common DNA and genes. Here the sample has around 740,000 distinct CDR3 sequences; roughly 35% occur a single time. The top ten clonotypes cover around 2.8% of the sample. The entry originates in a study of T cell repertoires in cytomegalovirus infection (dated by TCRdb to about 2019). A note on the overall study: Donor HLA type was relevant to the analysis, because carriage of CMV infection together with the matching HLA type was indicated by public TCR beta signatures. The paper as a whole reports these results and caveats: In both this cohort and an independent cohort of 350 or so donors, the cumulative frequency of public TCR beta family members distinguished carriers of CMV infection plus the relevant HLA type. The ex vivo response was dominated by HLA-C-restricted CMV-specific TCR beta clonotypes, which also provided the single most frequent clonotype in two of eight donors.

According to the germline V gene, CDR1 reads SGHTA and CDR2 reads FQGTGA. Counted from cysteine to phenylalanine, this CDR3 has 14 amino acids. Of all the DNA, just the CDR3 is kept, 42 bases in frame from base 1. Compared with germline, V lacks 5 bases and J lacks 9 bases; bases without a gene match: 6. The sample was PBMCs. The receptor's source is a human donor in good health (CMV status not recorded). Some clones in this sample may be carry-over from other donors' samples. The V and J segments used are TRBV7-3 and TRBJ2-1; TRBD2 lines up with 11 middle nucleotides. Here the CDR3 is given as CASSKTSGGGEQFF. The sequenced DNA: TGTGCCAGCAGCAAAACTAGCGGGGGAGGTGAGCAGTTCTTC.